A single sample gave rise to the 6 T cell receptor beta chains below, sequenced in a study of T cell repertoires in cytomegalovirus infection. TCRdb re-called the reads with MiXCR, one entry per CDR3 protein. Among hundreds of thousands of distinct CDR3 sequences listed, 20% to 30% were seen once. The sequenced sample was CD8+ T cells from PBMCs. These receptors were obtained from a human donor in good health (CMV status not recorded). Some clones in this sample may be carry-over from other donors' samples.

This clonotype was counted between two and nine times. This chain links TRBV14 with TRBJ2-7, with a possible D match to TRBD1 (6 bases). V was clipped by 4 bases and J by 6 bases, with 16 bases between them. This CDR3 spans 14 amino acids. CDR1 is SGHDN and CDR2 is FVKESK in the germline V gene. The CDR3 reads CASSPYRDLREQYF. The CDR3 region has the DNA TGTGCCAGCAGCCCGTACAGGGATCTTCGCGAGCAGTACTTC.

The rearrangement joins TRBV7-9 to TRBJ1-1; no definite D call. Germline V gene sequence: CDR1 SEHNR, CDR2 FQNEAQ (reference sequence). CDR3 length: 13 residues. V lost 8 bases and J 7 bases, leaving 17 bases between the germline ends. The CDR3 loop is CASADWSKYEAFF. In nucleotides, the CDR3 is TGTGCCAGCGCGGACTGGTCCAAGTATGAAGCTTTCTTT.

The V gene is TRBV19, the J gene TRBJ2-7, with D possibly matching TRBD2 (5 bases). The V and J ends lost 7 bases and 3 bases respectively, with 13 bases between them. Germline V lookup: CDR1 LNHDA, CDR2 SQIVND (reference sequence). CDR3 length: 13 amino acids. As DNA, the CDR3 is TGTGCCAGTAAGGAGAACGGGGTCTACGAGCAGTACTTC. Encoded protein: CASKENGVYEQYF.

The chain employs TRBV20-1 and TRBJ1-5; D might be TRBD1 (6 bases). This CDR3 has 13 residues. The V end lost 6 bases, the J end lost 3 bases, and 12 bases lay between the germline ends. Germline V gene sequence: CDR1 DFQATT, CDR2 SNEGSKA (reference sequence). CDR3 sequence reads: CSAVRDNNQPQHF. CDR3 nucleotide sequence: TGCAGTGCCGTCCGGGACAACAATCAGCCCCAGCATTTT.

The chain joins TRBV28 to TRBJ2-1; 8 bases are shared with TRBD2. V shed 4 bases, J shed 5 bases, and the junction held 13 bases outside the gene matches. In germline, CDR1 is MDHEN, CDR2 SYDVKM. This CDR3 comprises 17 residues. The CDR3, as DNA: TGTGCCAGCAGTTGGCCCTCTTCGGGGGGGGCCCACAATGAGCAGTTCTTC. It codes for CASSWPSSGGAHNEQFF.

This chain uses TRBV20-1 with TRBJ2-1, with a tentative D call TRBD1 (6 bases). Trimming left V 0 bases short and J 4 bases short, with 16 bases between. Germline V gives CDR1 DFQATT, CDR2 SNEGSKA (reference sequence). The CDR3 is made up of 16 amino acids. The CDR3 nucleotides are TGCAGTGCTAGAGAGGCAGGGGTAGGGAATTACAATGAGCAGTTCTTC. This encodes CSAREAGVGNYNEQFF.